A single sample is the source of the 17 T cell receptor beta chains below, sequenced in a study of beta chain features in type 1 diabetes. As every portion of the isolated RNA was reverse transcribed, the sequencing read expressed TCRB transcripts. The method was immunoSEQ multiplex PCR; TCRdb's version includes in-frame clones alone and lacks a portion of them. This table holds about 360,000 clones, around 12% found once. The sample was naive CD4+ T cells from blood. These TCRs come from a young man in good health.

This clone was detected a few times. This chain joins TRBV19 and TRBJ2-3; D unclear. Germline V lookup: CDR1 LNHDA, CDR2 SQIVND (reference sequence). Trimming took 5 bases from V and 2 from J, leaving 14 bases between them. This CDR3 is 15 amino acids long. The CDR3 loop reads CASSGQLPYTDTQYF. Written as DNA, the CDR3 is TGTGCCAGTAGTGGGCAGCTACCTTACACAGATACGCAGTATTTT.

This CDR3 is CASSLVPGQQETQYF. The DNA of the CDR3 is TGCGCCAGCAGCTTGGTCCCAGGGCAGCAAGAGACCCAGTACTTC. This chain uses TRBV5-1 with TRBJ2-5; D is perhaps TRBD1 (5 bases). The V end was cut by 0 bases, the J end by 2 bases, with 11 bases between. The CDR3 is 15 residues long. Germline V gives CDR1 SGHRS, CDR2 YFSETQ.

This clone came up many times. In nucleotides, the CDR3 is TGCAGCGTTGCGGGAACAGCTGAAAAACTGTTTTTT. Encoded protein: CSVAGTAEKLFF. The chain has TRBV29-1 and TRBJ1-4; unclear D gene. CDR3 length equals 12 residues. The germline gives CDR1 SQVTM, CDR2 ANQGSEA. Trimming shortened V by 4 bases and J by 7 bases, and 10 bases separated the two germline ends. Full variable domain (outside the CDR3, taken from reference TRBV29-1 and TRBJ1-4): SAVISQKPSRDICQRGTSLTIQCQVDSQVTMMFWYRQQPGQSLTLIATANQGSEATYESGFVIDKFPISRPNLTFSTLTVSNMSPEDSSIYLCSVAGTAEKLFFGSGTQLSVL.

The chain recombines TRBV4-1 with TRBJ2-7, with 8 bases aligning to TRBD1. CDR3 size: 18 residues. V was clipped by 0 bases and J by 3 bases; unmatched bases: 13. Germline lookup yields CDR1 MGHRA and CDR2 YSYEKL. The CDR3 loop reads CASSQDFNVGTGGYEQYF. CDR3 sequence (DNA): TGCGCCAGCAGCCAAGATTTCAACGTTGGGACAGGCGGCTACGAGCAGTACTTC.

CDR3 sequence: CASSLGHEAFF. As DNA, the CDR3 is TGTGCCAGCAGTTTAGGACATGAAGCTTTCTTT. V is TRBV27 and J is TRBJ1-1, with a possible D match to TRBD1 (5 bases). The CDR3 has 11 amino acids. The germline gives CDR1 MNHEY, CDR2 SMNVEV (reference sequence). V shed 2 bases and J shed 7 bases, with 5 bases lying between them.

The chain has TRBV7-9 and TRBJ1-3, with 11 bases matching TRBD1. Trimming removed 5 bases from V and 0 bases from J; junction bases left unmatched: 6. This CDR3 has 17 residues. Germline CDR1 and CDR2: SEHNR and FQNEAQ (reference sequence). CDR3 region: CASSPAGTGGSGNTIYF. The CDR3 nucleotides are TGTGCCAGCAGCCCCGCCGGGACAGGGGGCTCTGGAAACACCATATATTTT.

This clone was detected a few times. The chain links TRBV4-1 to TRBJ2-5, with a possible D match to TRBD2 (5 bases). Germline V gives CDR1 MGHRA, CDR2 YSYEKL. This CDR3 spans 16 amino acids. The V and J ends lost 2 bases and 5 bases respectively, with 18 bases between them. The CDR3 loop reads CASSQFLGLRGETQYF. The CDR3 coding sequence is TGCGCCAGCAGCCAATTTCTCGGACTGCGAGGGGAGACCCAGTACTTC.

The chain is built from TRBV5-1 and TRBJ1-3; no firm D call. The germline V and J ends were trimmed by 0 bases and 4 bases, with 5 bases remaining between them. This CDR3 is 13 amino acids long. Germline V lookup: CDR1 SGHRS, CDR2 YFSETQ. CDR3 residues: CASSLVMGNTIYF. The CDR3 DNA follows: TGCGCCAGCAGCTTGGTAATGGGAAACACCATATATTTT.

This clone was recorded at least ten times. CDR3 amino acids: CATSRASGQDGYTF. Written as DNA, the CDR3 is TGTGCCACCAGCAGGGCTTCCGGACAGGATGGCTACACCTTC. The V and J genes are TRBV15 and TRBJ1-2; 7 nucleotides line up with TRBD1. The germline V gene encodes CDR1 LNHNV and CDR2 YYDKDF (reference sequence). The CDR3 covers 14 residues. V gave up 3 bases and J gave up 6 bases; unmatched junction bases: 7.

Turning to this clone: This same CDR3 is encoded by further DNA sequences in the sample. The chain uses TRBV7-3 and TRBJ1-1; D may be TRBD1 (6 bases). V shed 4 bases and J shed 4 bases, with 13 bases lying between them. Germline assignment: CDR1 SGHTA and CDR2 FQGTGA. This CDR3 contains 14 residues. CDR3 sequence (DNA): TGTGCCAGCAGCTCGACAGGTGGGGGCACTGAAGCTTTCTTT. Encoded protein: CASSSTGGGTEAFF.

CDR3 protein: CAWRDWTDTQYF. The CDR3 DNA reads as TGTGCCTGGAGGGACTGGACAGATACGCAGTATTTT. The chain uses TRBV30 and TRBJ2-3; D perhaps matches TRBD2 (5 bases). The V end was cut by 3 bases, the J end by 3 bases, with 7 bases between. The CDR3 runs 12 residues. Germline V lookup: CDR1 GTSNPN, CDR2 SVGIG (reference sequence).

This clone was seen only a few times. The CDR3 reads CASSLRTSGNYEQYF. CDR3 in DNA: TGTGCCAGCAGCCTTAGGACTAGCGGGAACTACGAGCAGTACTTC. The chain has TRBV7-2 and TRBJ2-7; 12 nucleotides line up with TRBD2. V trimming: 5 bases; J trimming: 3 bases; junction bases outside the gene matches: 5. CDR1 is SGHTA, CDR2 FQGNSA, per germline. CDR3 size: 15 residues.

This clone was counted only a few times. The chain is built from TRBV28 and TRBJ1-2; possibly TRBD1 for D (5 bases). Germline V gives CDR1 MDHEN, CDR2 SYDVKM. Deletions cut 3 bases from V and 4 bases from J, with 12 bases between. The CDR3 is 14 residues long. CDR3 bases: TGTGCCAGCAGTTTGGCGGGACGGAGCTATGGCTACACCTTC. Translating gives CASSLAGRSYGYTF.

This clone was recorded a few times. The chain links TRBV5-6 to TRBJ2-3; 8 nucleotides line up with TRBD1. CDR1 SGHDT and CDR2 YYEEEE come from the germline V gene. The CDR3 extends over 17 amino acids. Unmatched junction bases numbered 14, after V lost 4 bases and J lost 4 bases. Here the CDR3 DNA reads TGTGCCAGCAGCAGGAATCCACAGGGGGTAATATCAGATACGCAGTATTTT. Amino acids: CASSRNPQGVISDTQYF.

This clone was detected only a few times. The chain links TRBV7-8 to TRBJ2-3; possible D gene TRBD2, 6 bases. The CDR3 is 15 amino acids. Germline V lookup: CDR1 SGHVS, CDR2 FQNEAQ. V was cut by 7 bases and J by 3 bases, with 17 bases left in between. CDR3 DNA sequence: TGTGCCAGCATCCTGGGACTGACGGGTACAGATACGCAGTATTTT. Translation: CASILGLTGTDTQYF.

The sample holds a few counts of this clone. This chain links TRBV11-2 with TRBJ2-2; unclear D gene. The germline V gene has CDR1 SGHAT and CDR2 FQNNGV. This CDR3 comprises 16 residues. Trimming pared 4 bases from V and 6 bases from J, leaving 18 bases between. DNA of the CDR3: TGTGCCAGCAGCTCCGCCCCCGGCCCAGGCCCCGGGGAGCTGTTTTTT. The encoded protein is CASSSAPGPGPGELFF.

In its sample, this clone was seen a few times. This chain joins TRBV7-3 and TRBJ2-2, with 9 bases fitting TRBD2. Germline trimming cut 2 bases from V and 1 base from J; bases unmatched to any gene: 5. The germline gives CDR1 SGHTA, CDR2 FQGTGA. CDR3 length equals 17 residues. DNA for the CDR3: TGTGCCAGCAGCTTACGTAGCGGGGGAGAGAACACCGGGGAGCTGTTTTTT. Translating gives CASSLRSGGENTGELFF.